Following are 4 T cell receptor beta chains from one sample sequenced in a study of beta chain features in type 1 diabetes. These TCRs are of unknown antigen specificity. As every portion of the isolated RNA was reverse transcribed, the sequencing read expressed TCRB transcripts. Repertoires were generated with immunoSEQ multiplex PCR, while TCRdb's copy carries only in-frame clones and drops some. The sample gives 150,000 or so clones, 8% to 9.5% of which show up once; around 0.5% is in the top ten. Regarding the study as a whole: Patients with Type 1 diabetes showed moderately but significantly shorter TCRB CDR3s in all four CD4+ subsets.

Sequencing input: central memory CD4+ T cells from blood. The receptors shown here come from a woman under 30 with type 1 diabetes.

The gene calls are TRBV10-3 and TRBJ1-4; 10 bases are a match to TRBD1. The CDR3 has 15 residues. V lost 5 bases and J lost 8; bases outside the gene matches: 8. Germline values: CDR1 ENHRY, CDR2 SYGVKD. DNA for the CDR3: TGTGCCATCAGTCAATCCGGGACAGGGGCCGAAAAACTGTTTTTT. This sequence encodes CAISQSGTGAEKLFF.

The chain uses TRBV4-3 and TRBJ2-7; D is unclear. Trimming removed 1 base from V and 5 bases from J, with 9 bases in between. The CDR3 is 13 residues long. Germline V CDR1 and CDR2: LGHNA, YSLEER. CDR3 sequence (DNA): TGCGCCAGCAGCCAAGGAGGCGGTAACGAGCAGTACTTC. This sequence encodes CASSQGGGNEQYF.

This clone was observed a few times. The genes are TRBV5-1 and TRBJ2-7; 8 bases line up with TRBD1. V shed 2 bases, J shed 6 bases, and the junction held 4 bases outside the gene matches. The CDR3 is 13 amino acids. Germline CDR1 reads SGHRS; CDR2 reads YFSETQ. CDR3 amino acids: CASSFPGGGEQYF. CDR3 in DNA: TGCGCCAGCAGCTTTCCAGGGGGCGGCGAGCAGTACTTC.

This clone was found a few times. The gene calls are TRBV18 and TRBJ2-7; no definite D call. V dropped 5 bases and J dropped 0 bases, with 11 bases sitting between them. The CDR3 has 14 residues. Germline V gene sequence: CDR1 KGHSH, CDR2 LQKENI. CDR3 in amino acids: CASSNLLASYEQYF. CDR3 bases: TGTGCCAGCTCAAATTTACTCGCCTCCTACGAGCAGTACTTC. Supplemented by reference TRBV18 and TRBJ2-7, the full variable domain reads NAGVMQNPRHLVRRRGQEARLRCSPMKGHSHVYWYRQLPEEGLKFMVYLQKENIIDESGMPKERFSAEFPKEGPSILRIQQVVRGDSAAYFCASSNLLASYEQYFGPGTRLTVT.